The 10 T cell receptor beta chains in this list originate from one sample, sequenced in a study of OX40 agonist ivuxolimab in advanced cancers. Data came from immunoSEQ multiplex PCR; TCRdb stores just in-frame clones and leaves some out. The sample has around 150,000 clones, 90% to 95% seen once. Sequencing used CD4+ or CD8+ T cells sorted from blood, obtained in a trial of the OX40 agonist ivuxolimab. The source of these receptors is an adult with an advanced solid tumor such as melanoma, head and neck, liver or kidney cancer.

The CDR3 here is CASSLAAGGAFEQFF. The CDR3, as DNA: TGTGCCAGCAGCTTGGCGGCGGGAGGGGCTTTCGAGCAGTTCTTC. The gene calls are TRBV5-4 and TRBJ2-1; 9 bases line up with TRBD2. The CDR3 runs 15 residues. Germline loops: CDR1 SGHNT, CDR2 YYREEE (reference sequence). The junction had 8 bases not matched to a gene; V was cut back by 0 bases and J by 10 bases.

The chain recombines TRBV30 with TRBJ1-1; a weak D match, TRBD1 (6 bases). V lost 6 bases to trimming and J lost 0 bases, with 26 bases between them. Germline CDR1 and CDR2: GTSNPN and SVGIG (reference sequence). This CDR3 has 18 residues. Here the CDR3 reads CACQRALKGGLMNTEAFF. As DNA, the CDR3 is TGTGCCTGTCAAAGGGCCTTAAAAGGGGGATTAATGAACACTGAAGCTTTCTTT.

DNA for the CDR3: TGTGCCAGCAGCCAAGCGGGGGTGGATCAGTACTTC. Translated: CASSQAGVDQYF. The chain has TRBV14 and TRBJ2-7, with D possibly matching TRBD2 (6 bases). The CDR3 totals 12 residues. Looked up from germline, CDR1 is SGHDN and CDR2 is FVKESK. Trimming cost V 1 base and J 10 bases, with 11 bases left between them.

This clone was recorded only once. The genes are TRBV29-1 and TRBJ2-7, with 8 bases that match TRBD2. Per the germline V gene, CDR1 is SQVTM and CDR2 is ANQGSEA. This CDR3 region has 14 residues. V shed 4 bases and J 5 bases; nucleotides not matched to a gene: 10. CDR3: CSVAPGLGSHEQYF. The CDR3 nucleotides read TGCAGCGTTGCGCCGGGACTAGGGTCCCACGAGCAGTACTTC.

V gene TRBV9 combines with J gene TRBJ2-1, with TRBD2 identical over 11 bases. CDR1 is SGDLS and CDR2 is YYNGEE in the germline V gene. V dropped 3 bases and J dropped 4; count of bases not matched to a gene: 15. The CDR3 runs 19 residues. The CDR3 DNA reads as TGTGCCAGCAGCGCGGGGCGTAGCGGGAGGGCGGCCCCGTACAATGAGCAGTTCTTC. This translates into CASSAGRSGRAAPYNEQFF.

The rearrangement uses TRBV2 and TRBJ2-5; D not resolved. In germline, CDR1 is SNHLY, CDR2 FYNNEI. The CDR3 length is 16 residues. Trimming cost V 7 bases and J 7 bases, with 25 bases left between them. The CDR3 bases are TGTGCCAGCACTGTGCCCGGCCAGGTGTTTGTTCGGACCCAGTACTTC. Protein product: CASTVPGQVFVRTQYF.

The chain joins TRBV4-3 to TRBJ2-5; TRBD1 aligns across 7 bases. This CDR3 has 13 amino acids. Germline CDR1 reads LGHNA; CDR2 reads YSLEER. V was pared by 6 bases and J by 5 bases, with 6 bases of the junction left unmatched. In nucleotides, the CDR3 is TGCGCCAGCAGTCTACAGGGGTCCGAGACCCAGTACTTC. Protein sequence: CASSLQGSETQYF.

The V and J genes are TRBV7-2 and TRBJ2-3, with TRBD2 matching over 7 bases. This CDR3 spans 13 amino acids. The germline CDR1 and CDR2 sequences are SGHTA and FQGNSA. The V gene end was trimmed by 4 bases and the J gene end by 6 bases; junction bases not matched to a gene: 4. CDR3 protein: CASSSTAGDTQYF. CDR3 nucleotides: TGTGCCAGCAGCTCAACAGCGGGGGATACGCAGTATTTT.

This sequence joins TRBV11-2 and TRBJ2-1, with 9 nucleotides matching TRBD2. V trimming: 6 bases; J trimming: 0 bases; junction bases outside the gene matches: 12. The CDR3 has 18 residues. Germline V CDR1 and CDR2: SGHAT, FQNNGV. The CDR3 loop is CASRPLRLAASSYNEQFF. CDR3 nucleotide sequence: TGTGCCAGCAGACCTCTCCGACTAGCGGCAAGCTCCTACAATGAGCAGTTCTTC.

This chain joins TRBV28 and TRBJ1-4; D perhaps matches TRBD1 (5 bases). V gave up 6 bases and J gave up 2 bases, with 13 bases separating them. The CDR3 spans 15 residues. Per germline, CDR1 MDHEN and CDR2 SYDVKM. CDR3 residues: CASSLAGITNEKLFF. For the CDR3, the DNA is TGTGCCAGCAGCCTTGCAGGGATCACTAATGAAAAACTGTTTTTT.